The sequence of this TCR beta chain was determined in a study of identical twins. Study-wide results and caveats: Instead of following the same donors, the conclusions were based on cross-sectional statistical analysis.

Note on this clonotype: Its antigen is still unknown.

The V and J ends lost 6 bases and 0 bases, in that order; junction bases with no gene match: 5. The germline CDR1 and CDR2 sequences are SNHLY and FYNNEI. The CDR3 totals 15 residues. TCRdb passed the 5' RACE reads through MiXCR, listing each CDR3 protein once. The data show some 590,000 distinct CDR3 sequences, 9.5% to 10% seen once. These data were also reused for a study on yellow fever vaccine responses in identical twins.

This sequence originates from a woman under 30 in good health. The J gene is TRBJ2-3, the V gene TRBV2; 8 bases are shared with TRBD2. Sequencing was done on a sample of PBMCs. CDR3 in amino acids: CASRVSSGSTDTQYF. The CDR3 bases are TGTGCCAGCAGGGTATCTAGCGGGAGCACAGATACGCAGTATTTT.